This T cell receptor beta chain was identified in a study of blood T cells in healthy people across ages (dated by TCRdb to between 2014 and 2017). Looking at the study overall: Template switching captured roughly one uniquely barcoded TCR beta cDNA molecule per two T cells in model experiments. The study measured age-related changes in TCR beta repertoire diversity using deep sequencing normalized with unique cDNA molecular identifiers. The donors were divided into four age groups: young (average approximately 17 years), middle-aged (approximately 39), aged (approximately 62) and long-lived (roughly 88). To avoid experimental bias, donors of different ages were randomly spread across the sequencing lanes. Two additional independent replicas of 1 million unique cDNA reads from the same blood draw were analyzed for two donors (one aged 18 to 29 and one aged 80 or older). Broad study findings and their caveats: Estimates of total diversity based on one million sequenced T cells were regarded as lower bounds and as underestimates. As age increased, observed TCR beta diversity per million T cells dropped in a roughly linear way, and a significant reduction was already evident by age about 40. The long-lived group showed more naive CD4+ T cells, fewer expanded clones and increased TCR diversity than the aged group, suggesting age selection. Because the CMV infection status of the donors was unknown, age-related changes in expanded clonotypes may potentially have been confounded. Because profiling used bulk unsorted PBMCs, naive and antigen-experienced compartments could not be compared conclusively. The percentage of naive T cells measured by flow cytometry correlated strongly with observed TCR beta diversity.

This clonotype was picked up a small number of times. Its antigen remains undetermined. No much larger clone exists at a distance of one base, and base qualities are not known. Systemically healthy Caucasian individuals from Russia, over 30 in total and aged about 6 to 100 years, were included as donors. Around 10 milliliters of peripheral blood were collected from each donor into EDTA-treated Vacutainer tubes. Ficoll-Paque density-gradient centrifugation was used to isolate PBMCs, with at least 6 million per sample. Trizol reagent was used to extract total RNA from the PBMCs, yielding at least 5 micrograms per sample. Naive CD45RAhigh/CD27high T cell percentages were measured by flow cytometry on a PBMC aliquot from every donor. Library construction relied on 5' RACE. The listed sequencing device is Illumina HiSeq 2500. A second PCR of roughly 7 to 11 cycles was run with a J-beta primer mix and a sample-barcoded 5' primer. Each TCR beta cDNA molecule received a unique molecular identifier from a template-switch 5' adaptor carrying 12 random nucleotides. At least 2.5 million CDR3-containing paired-end reads were obtained from each sample. All of the RNA was converted into first-strand cDNA using the Mint cDNA synthesis kit, with a TRBC-specific oligonucleotide serving as the primer. After uracil-DNA glycosylase treatment, a first 18-cycle PCR used universal primers M1SS and BC2_uni_R on all cDNA. In the source study's methods: Each sample was normalized by randomly selecting 1 million high-quality reads, each carrying a distinct molecular identifier. Reads with shared molecular identifiers were discarded instead of being binned into consensus sequences. CDR3 identification, clonotype clustering and error correction used MiTCR with a Q25 quality threshold and the strictest error-elimination algorithm. A nonparametric unseen species model with Euler transformation was used to estimate a lower bound on total TCR beta diversity. The public reads were quality trimmed at Q25 with fastp and then assembled into clones with MiXCR by TCRdb, keeping productive beta chains. Duplicate CDR3 protein sequences are folded into a single record with the most common DNA and genes. For this entry, the V and J calls and clone size follow TCRdb and not the study's own pipeline. The table for this sample lists hundreds of thousands of distinct CDR3 sequences; roughly 60% of them were counted only once. The top ten hold about a quarter of the sample.

The germline V gene yields SGHRS for CDR1 and YFSETQ for CDR2. There are 15 amino acids in the CDR3, from cysteine to phenylalanine inclusive. Only CDR3 DNA remains: 45 bases, in frame from the first base. The clonotype originates from a young man in good health. Recombination joined TRBV5-1 with TRBJ2-4; 10 bases in the middle match TRBD1. The DNA end is more similar to TRBJ2-7, so the J call may be wrong. The sequenced sample consisted of blood. The sequence in DNA is TGCGCCAGCAGCTTTACCGGGACAGGGGCCTCCGAGCAGTACTTC. It specifies CASSFTGTGASEQYF.